This T cell receptor (beta chain) was documented in a study of shared clonotypes between healthy human individuals. Germline loops: CDR1 SGHNT, CDR2 YENEEA. The CDR3 runs to 13 residues. V gave up 3 bases and J gave up 1 base, with 6 bases separating them. The method was immunoSEQ multiplex PCR; TCRdb's version includes in-frame clones alone and lacks a portion of them. The profile shows more than 400,000 clones, approximately 82% of them singletons. About this clone: The sample carries other DNA sequences with the same CDR3.

There were no recent acute infections or vaccinations among the donors, who were healthy HIV-negative adults. The clonotype comes from a woman in her thirties or forties in good health. Some clones in this sample may be carry-over from other donors' samples. Input material: PBMCs. This rearrangement joins TRBV11-3 to TRBJ1-1, with D hard to call. CDR3 in amino acids: CASSFGGNTEAFF. The CDR3 nucleotides read TGTGCCAGCAGCTTTGGCGGGAACACTGAAGCTTTCTTT. Complete variable domain (other parts from reference TRBV11-3 and TRBJ1-1): EAGVVQSPRYKIIEKKQPVAFWCNPISGHNTLYWYLQNLGQGPELLIRYENEEAVDDSQLPKDRFSAERLKGVDSTLKIQPAELGDSAVYLCASSFGGNTEAFFGQGTRLTVV.